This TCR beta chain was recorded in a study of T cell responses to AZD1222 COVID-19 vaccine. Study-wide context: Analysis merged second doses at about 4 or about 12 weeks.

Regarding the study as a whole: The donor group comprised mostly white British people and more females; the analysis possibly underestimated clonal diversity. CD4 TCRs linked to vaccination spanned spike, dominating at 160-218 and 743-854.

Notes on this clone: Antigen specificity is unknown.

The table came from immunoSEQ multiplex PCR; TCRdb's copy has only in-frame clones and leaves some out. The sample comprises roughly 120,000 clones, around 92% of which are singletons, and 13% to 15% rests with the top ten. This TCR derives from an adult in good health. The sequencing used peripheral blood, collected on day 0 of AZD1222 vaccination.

For the CDR3, the DNA is TGCGCCAGCAGTGACCGAGGGACCCAGTACTTC. It codes for CASSDRGTQYF. J is TRBJ2-5 and V is TRBV5-1; no reliable D call. The CDR3 extends over 11 amino acids. V was clipped by 5 bases and J by 7 bases, with 9 bases between them. CDR1 SGHRS and CDR2 YFSETQ come from the germline V gene. Full variable domain (outside the CDR3, taken from reference TRBV5-1 and TRBJ2-5): KAGVTQTPRYLIKTRGQQVTLSCSPISGHRSVSWYQQTPGQGLQFLFEYFSETQRNKGNFPGRFSGRQFSNSRSEMNVSTLELGDSALYLCASSDRGTQYFGPGTRLLVL.